These 21 T cell receptor beta chains originate from one sample sequenced in a study of shared clonotypes between healthy human individuals. Assay: immunoSEQ multiplex PCR; the TCRdb copy retains only in-frame clones and omits some. The data show some 2 million clones, with about 95% seen just once and 0.9% to 1.3% held by the top ten. Naivety among CD8 cells was defined by CD45RO negativity and positive CCR7 selection, thereby excluding terminally differentiated effector memory CD45RA+ cells. The sample was naive CD8+ T cells sorted from blood. Receptor source: a man between 18 and 35 years old in good health.

This chain uses TRBV6-1 with TRBJ2-1, with no clear D. CDR1 and CDR2 from the germline V gene are MNHNS and SASEGT. CDR3 length: 11 amino acids. V was clipped by 7 bases and J by 8 bases, with 9 bases between them. The CDR3 DNA sequence: TGTGCCAGCACAGGCCTCGATGAGCAGTTCTTC. Residues: CASTGLDEQFF.

The chain links TRBV9 to TRBJ2-7; possibly TRBD1 for D (6 bases). The CDR3 spans 15 residues. V was clipped by 4 bases and J by 0 bases, with 14 bases between them. The V gene's germline CDR1 is SGDLS and CDR2 YYNGEE. CDR3 in DNA: TGTGCCAGCAGCCCCCTAGGGACATCCTCCTACGAGCAGTACTTC. It codes for CASSPLGTSSYEQYF.

V gene TRBV6-5 combines with J gene TRBJ2-7; D possibly corresponds to TRBD1 (6 bases). Germline V gene sequence: CDR1 MNHEY, CDR2 SVGAGI. V was shortened by 3 bases and J by 4 bases, with 19 bases between the two germline ends. CDR3 length equals 16 residues. Written as DNA, the CDR3 is TGTGCCAGCAGTTATTACAGGGCCCGGGCGCCTTACGAGCAGTACTTC. It translates to CASSYYRARAPYEQYF.

About this clone itself: Other DNA variants within this sample encode the same CDR3. V usage is TRBV5-1 and J usage is TRBJ1-6; D remains ambiguous. The V gene lost 2 bases and the J gene lost 7 bases, with 4 bases spanning the gap. The CDR3 consists of 12 residues. Germline-derived CDR1 and CDR2 are SGHRS and YFSETQ. The CDR3 reads CASSLGNSPLHF. The DNA for the CDR3 is TGCGCCAGCAGCTTAGGGAATTCACCCCTCCACTTT. The whole variable domain, filled in from reference TRBV5-1 and TRBJ1-6, reads KAGVTQTPRYLIKTRGQQVTLSCSPISGHRSVSWYQQTPGQGLQFLFEYFSETQRNKGNFPGRFSGRQFSNSRSEMNVSTLELGDSALYLCASSLGNSPLHFGNGTRLTVT.

The CDR3 spells CASSDRAPLEAFF. In DNA form, the CDR3 reads TGTGCCAGCAGCGACCGGGCCCCTCTCGAAGCTTTCTTT. V usage is TRBV7-9 and J usage is TRBJ1-1; no definite D call. V was trimmed by 5 bases and J by 8 bases, leaving 15 bases between them. The CDR3 is 13 amino acids. CDR1 is SEHNR, CDR2 FQNEAQ, per germline (reference sequence).

This clone was detected only a few times. The sample carries other DNA sequences with the same CDR3. CDR3: CASSLGNEQFF. CDR3 nucleotide sequence: TGTGCCAGCAGCTTAGGTAATGAGCAGTTCTTC. The chain joins TRBV7-3 to TRBJ2-1; D not resolved. The CDR3 extends over 11 amino acids. Trimming pared 2 bases from V and 7 bases from J, leaving 3 bases between. Germline lookup yields CDR1 SGHTA and CDR2 FQGTGA.

This sequence joins TRBV6-5 and TRBJ2-7; D gene unclear. This CDR3 has 11 residues. Germline V gene data show CDR1 as MNHEY and CDR2 as SVGAGI. The V end was cut by 6 bases, the J end by 4 bases, with 7 bases between. The CDR3 DNA reads as TGTGCCAGCAGAGAGGCATACGAGCAGTACTTC. Translated, it gives CASREAYEQYF.

This chain uses TRBV5-1 with TRBJ2-5, with 7 bases aligning to TRBD1. The germline V gene encodes CDR1 SGHRS and CDR2 YFSETQ. This CDR3 contains 14 residues. J lost 3 bases, V lost 7 bases, and 9 bases had no gene match. The CDR3 loop is CASRHRGLEETQYF. The DNA of the CDR3 is TGCGCCAGCCGTCACAGGGGTCTGGAAGAGACCCAGTACTTC.

The sample holds one count of this clone. V is TRBV9 and J is TRBJ2-1; tentatively, D is TRBD1 or TRBD2 (5 bases each). Deletions cut 1 base from V and 7 bases from J, with 9 bases between. CDR3 length equals 13 residues. Per the germline V gene, CDR1 is SGDLS and CDR2 is YYNGEE. The CDR3, as DNA: TGTGCCAGCAGCGTATGGGGCGGGAATGAGCAGTTCTTC. Its protein is CASSVWGGNEQFF.

The chain employs TRBV11-2 and TRBJ2-7; TRBD2 matches at 8 bases. This CDR3 contains 16 residues. The junction had 5 bases not matched to a gene; V was cut back by 1 base and J by 0 bases. Germline CDR1 is SGHAT and CDR2 is FQNNGV. CDR3: CASSLVSGDNSYEQYF. DNA of the CDR3: TGTGCCAGCAGCTTAGTTAGCGGGGACAACTCCTACGAGCAGTACTTC.

This clone showed up just once. The V and J genes are TRBV6-4 and TRBJ2-1, with 8 nucleotides matching TRBD2. The germline V gene has CDR1 MRHNA and CDR2 SNTAGT. V shed 5 bases, J shed 1 base, and the junction held 7 bases outside the gene matches. The CDR3 length is 16 residues. The CDR3 sequence: CASSMRGDPSYNEQFF. As DNA, the CDR3 is TGTGCCAGCAGTATGCGGGGGGACCCTTCCTACAATGAGCAGTTCTTC.

A remark on this clone: This same CDR3 is encoded by further DNA sequences in the sample. The chain uses TRBV6-5 and TRBJ2-1; D is undetermined. Trimming shortened V by 2 bases and J by 7 bases, and 9 bases separated the two germline ends. The CDR3 runs to 13 residues. Germline V CDR1 and CDR2: MNHEY, SVGAGI. As DNA, the CDR3 is TGTGCCAGCAGTTACGGCCTAGGGAATGAGCAGTTCTTC. Its translation is CASSYGLGNEQFF.

This chain connects TRBV6-5 to TRBJ1-1; D not certain. The CDR3 spans 13 residues. The germline CDR1 and CDR2 sequences are MNHEY and SVGAGI. V lost 6 bases to trimming and J lost 3 bases, with 11 bases between them. CDR3 DNA sequence: TGTGCCAGCAGCCCGCTCTGGGACACTGAAGCTTTCTTT. It translates to CASSPLWDTEAFF.

The chain employs TRBV7-9 and TRBJ2-5; the D is unclear. Germline-derived CDR1 and CDR2 are SEHNR and FQNEAQ (reference sequence). The CDR3 contains 14 residues. V lost 2 bases and J lost 3, with 10 bases in between. The CDR3 is CASSLYDGKETQYF. DNA of the CDR3: TGTGCCAGCAGCTTATACGACGGTAAAGAGACCCAGTACTTC. Supplemented by reference TRBV7-9 and TRBJ2-5, the full variable domain reads DTGVSQNPRHKITKRGQNVTFRCDPISEHNRLYWYRQTLGQGPEFLTYFQNEAQLEKSRLLSDRFSAERPKGSFSTLEIQRTEQGDSAMYLCASSLYDGKETQYFGPGTRLLVL.

This chain uses TRBV5-1 with TRBJ2-7; TRBD1 is a possible D gene (6 bases). Germline V gene sequence: CDR1 SGHRS, CDR2 YFSETQ. V lost 2 bases and J lost 0, with 9 bases in between. The CDR3 sequence is 14 residues long. The CDR3 DNA follows: TGCGCCAGCAGCTTTGGGACAAGCTCCTACGAGCAGTACTTC. This codes for CASSFGTSSYEQYF.

This chain connects TRBV4-1 to TRBJ2-1; 13 nucleotides agree with TRBD2. V lost 4 bases and J lost 8; bases outside the gene matches: 5. Germline V gene sequence: CDR1 MGHRA, CDR2 YSYEKL. The CDR3 consists of 15 residues. CDR3 sequence (DNA): TGCGCCAGCAGCCTCTGGACTAGCGGGGGATATGAGCAGTTCTTC. Protein sequence: CASSLWTSGGYEQFF.

This chain connects TRBV19 to TRBJ2-2; possibly TRBD2 for D (6 bases). The length of the CDR3 is 14 residues. Germline values: CDR1 LNHDA, CDR2 SQIVND (reference sequence). The V end lost 11 bases, the J end lost 1 base, and 14 bases lay between the germline ends. The DNA for the CDR3 is TGTGCCTGTGGGGGGTCGGTGAACACCGGGGAGCTGTTTTTT. This codes for CACGGSVNTGELFF.

A note on this clone: Germline and junction disagree at one end, which may indicate a read error. V gene TRBV2 combines with J gene TRBJ2-7, with TRBD2 matching 7 bases. The CDR3 has 12 residues. Per germline, CDR1 SNHLY and CDR2 FYNNEI. The CDR3 coding sequence is TGTGCCAGCAGTGAGGGAGGGGCGTCTGTGGATTTC. The encoded protein is CASSEGGASVDF.

The chain joins TRBV5-4 to TRBJ2-7; 12 bases line up with TRBD1. The CDR3 extends over 14 amino acids. Trimming removed 4 bases from V and 5 bases from J; junction bases left unmatched: 4. Germline CDR1 reads SGHNT; CDR2 reads YYREEE (reference sequence). The CDR3 DNA sequence: TGTGCCAGCAGCCCTGGGACAGGGGGCCACGAGCAGTACTTC. Amino acid sequence: CASSPGTGGHEQYF.

The chain recombines TRBV7-2 with TRBJ2-2; the match to TRBD2 covers 11 bases. Germline CDR1 reads SGHTA; CDR2 reads FQGNSA. With 2 bases clipped from V and 7 bases from J, the junction kept 15 bases outside the gene matches. This CDR3 is 19 amino acids long. The chain's CDR3 is CASSLRHGTPGLADGELFF. The CDR3 coding sequence is TGTGCCAGCAGCTTACGGCACGGTACCCCGGGACTAGCGGACGGGGAGCTGTTTTTT.

The chain employs TRBV11-2 and TRBJ2-5, with D perhaps TRBD2 (6 bases). Per germline, CDR1 SGHAT and CDR2 FQNNGV. Trimming stripped 1 base from V and 7 bases from J, with 16 bases between. The CDR3 sequence is 15 residues long. The CDR3 here is CASSLAGSGEWTQYF. CDR3 in DNA: TGTGCCAGCAGCTTAGCAGGATCGGGGGAGTGGACCCAGTACTTC.